Sequencing of this T cell receptor beta chain was carried out in a study of cytomegalovirus exposure and HLA in healthy donors. Study-level points and caveats: There were over 150 TCR beta chains listed as cytomegalovirus-associated. Generally TCR sequences proved uncommon, though certain public TCRs appeared in numerous donors. Both high specificity and high sensitivity reportedly marked the classifier's diagnosis of cytomegalovirus status.

For this clone: The antigen remains undetermined.

Repertoires were generated with immunoSEQ multiplex PCR, while TCRdb's copy carries only in-frame clones and drops some. The sample holds more than 300,000 clones, approximately 90% seen once. V lost 3 bases, J lost 4 bases, and 6 bases stayed unmatched. The germline gives CDR1 MGHRA, CDR2 YSYEKL. The CDR3 is made up of 15 amino acids. This clonotype was sampled from a woman under 30 in good health and CMV-seronegative. Sequenced input: PBMCs. V gene TRBV4-1 combines with J gene TRBJ2-3, with TRBD1 identical over 8 bases. CDR3 sequence reads: CASSQRTGFPDTQYF. In DNA form, the CDR3 reads TGCGCCAGCAGCCAGAGGACAGGGTTTCCAGATACGCAGTATTTT.